The 13 T cell receptor beta chains presented below share a single source sample, sequenced in a study of regulatory T cells in long-lasting Graves disease. The sample's time point: newly diagnosed GD, antithyroid drugs for less than 3 months. The authors made the TCR library using RNA they extracted from PBMCs. Both iRepertoire HTBI primers and Arm-PCR of CDR3 regions were used to build the TCR beta libraries. TCRdb fed the multiplex PCR reads into MiXCR, producing one record per CDR3 protein. In the table there are 540,000 or so distinct CDR3 sequences, about 13% of which are singletons. This same sample was also part of a study on T cells in Graves' hyperthyroidism and ophthalmopathy.

Sequenced material: peripheral blood mononuclear cells (PBMCs), taken at new diagnosis, from a patient treated with antithyroid drugs. All receptors come from a man aged 25 to 40 with Graves disease.

This clonotype was found many times. This chain uses TRBV15 with TRBJ2-7; a weak D match, TRBD2 (6 bases). The CDR3 is 15 amino acids. Trimming took off 0 bases at V and 3 bases at J, with 12 bases between the two ends. Germline V lookup: CDR1 LNHNV, CDR2 YYDKDF (reference sequence). In nucleotides, the CDR3 is TGTGCCACCAGCAGAGACCGGACTACTAACTACGAGCAGTACTTC. This gives the protein CATSRDRTTNYEQYF.

Comment on this clonotype: Possible read error: a much larger clone is one base away. The rearrangement links TRBV4-1 to TRBJ1-5; D is undetermined. In germline, CDR1 is MGHRA, CDR2 YSYEKL. The CDR3 loop spans 15 amino acids. CDR3: CASGQEGGSNQPQHF. CDR3 coding DNA: TGCGCCAGCGGCCAAGAGGGCGGTAGCAATCAGCCCCAGCATTTT.

A note on this clonotype: A much larger clone lies one base from this, so it may be a read error. This rearrangement joins TRBV29-1 to TRBJ2-5; the match to TRBD2 covers 10 bases. Germline trimming cut 2 bases from V and 7 bases from J; bases unmatched to any gene: 10. This CDR3 contains 15 residues. From germline, CDR1 is SQVTM and CDR2 ANQGSEA. This CDR3 reads CSVERDLAGGGTQYF. In nucleotides, the CDR3 is TGCAGCGTTGAACGCGACTTAGCGGGAGGAGGGACCCAGTACTTC.

This clonotype was picked up a small number of times. The chain has TRBV19 and TRBJ2-6; 7 nucleotides agree with TRBD2. CDR1 is LNHDA, CDR2 SQIVND, per germline (reference sequence). The CDR3 is made up of 16 amino acids. The V and J ends lost 5 bases and 3 bases, in that order; junction bases with no gene match: 7. This CDR3 is CASSSLGGFGANVLTF. Here the CDR3 DNA reads TGTGCCAGTAGTTCCCTCGGGGGGTTTGGGGCCAACGTCCTGACTTTC.

In the case of this clonotype: This likely came from a read error, as a far larger clone is one base away. The chain employs TRBV11-2 and TRBJ2-6; no clear D. Germline lookup yields CDR1 SGHAT and CDR2 FQNNGV. The CDR3 is 15 residues long. DNA of the CDR3: TGTGCCAGCAGCCCAGACGACTCTGAGGCCAACGTCCTGACTTTC. Encoded protein: CASSPDDSEANVLTF. Using reference TRBV11-2 and TRBJ2-6 for the parts outside the CDR3, the full variable domain is EAGVAQSPRYKIIEKRQSVAFWCNPISGHATLYWYQQILGQGPKLLIQFQNNGVVDDSQLPKDRFSAERLKGVDSTLKIQPAKLEDSAVYLCASSPDDSEANVLTFGAGSRLTVL.

CDR3 amino acids: CATSKLNQPQHF. DNA for the CDR3: TGTGCCACCAGCAAATTAAATCAGCCCCAGCATTTT. The chain employs TRBV15 and TRBJ1-5; unclear D gene. Deletions cut 4 bases from V and 4 bases from J, with 5 bases between. The CDR3 loop spans 12 amino acids. The germline CDR1 and CDR2 sequences are LNHNV and YYDKDF (reference sequence).

This clonotype was counted many times. The chain carries TRBV9 and TRBJ2-5; 8 bases align to TRBD2. This CDR3 is 15 amino acids long. Germline V gene lookup returns CDR1 SGDLS and CDR2 YYNGEE. Unmatched junction bases numbered 9, after V lost 4 bases and J lost 4 bases. CDR3 DNA: TGTGCCAGCAGCCTCCTCTCAACTAGCGGAGAGACCCAGTACTTC. Translation: CASSLLSTSGETQYF.

The chain uses TRBV19 and TRBJ2-2; 8 bases fit TRBD2. Germline CDR1 is LNHDA and CDR2 is SQIVND (reference sequence). This CDR3 has 17 amino acids. The V gene end was trimmed by 6 bases and the J gene end by 0 bases; junction bases not matched to a gene: 9. In DNA form, the CDR3 reads TGTGCCAGTAGGGGCAGCGGGAGCGCGGCGAACACCGGGGAGCTGTTTTTT. Amino acids: CASRGSGSAANTGELFF. The complete variable domain, with remaining parts taken from reference TRBV19 and TRBJ2-2, reads DGGITQSPKYLFRKEGQNVTLSCEQNLNHDAMYWYRQDPGQGLRLIYYSQIVNDFQKGDIAEGYSVSREKKESFPLTVTSAQKNPTAFYLCASRGSGSAANTGELFFGEGSRLTVL.

This clonotype occurred many times. This chain connects TRBV12-3 or TRBV12-4 to TRBJ2-7; 9 bases align to TRBD2. The V segment lost 2 bases and the J segment 9 bases; nucleotides outside the gene matches: 8. The CDR3 consists of 14 residues. The CDR3 loop is CASSLWREGPLQYF. In nucleotides, the CDR3 is TGTGCCAGCAGTTTATGGCGGGAGGGCCCTTTGCAGTACTTC.

This clonotype was picked up many times. The chain employs TRBV5-1 and TRBJ2-7; a possible D gene is TRBD1 (6 bases). Germline lookup yields CDR1 SGHRS and CDR2 YFSETQ. This CDR3 is 13 amino acids long. V was clipped by 5 bases and J by 3 bases, with 12 bases between them. Here the CDR3 DNA reads TGCGCCAGCAGTCGGGACAATGGCTACGAGCAGTACTTC. This gives the protein CASSRDNGYEQYF.

There are many counts of this clonotype. The CDR3, as DNA: TGTGCCAGCAGCACGGTGATGGGGGCTAACTATGGCTACACCTTC. It encodes CASSTVMGANYGYTF. This chain joins TRBV11-2 and TRBJ1-2, with D perhaps matching TRBD1 (5 bases). CDR1 SGHAT and CDR2 FQNNGV come from the germline V gene. This CDR3 comprises 15 residues. V was cut by 5 bases and J by 0 bases, with 13 bases left in between.

This clonotype was found a few times. The V gene is TRBV3-1, the J gene TRBJ2-2; 7 bases align to TRBD2. V trimming: 5 bases; J trimming: 4 bases; junction bases outside the gene matches: 4. The germline V gene has CDR1 LGHDT and CDR2 YNNKEL (reference sequence). The CDR3 runs 14 residues. The CDR3 DNA reads as TGTGCCAGCAGCACAATAGCGGGCACCGGGGAGCTGTTTTTT. This sequence encodes CASSTIAGTGELFF. Supplemented by reference TRBV3-1 and TRBJ2-2, the full variable domain reads DTAVSQTPKYLVTQMGNDKSIKCEQNLGHDTMYWYKQDSKKFLKIMFSYNNKELIINETVPNRFSPKSPDKAHLNLHINSLELGDSAVYFCASSTIAGTGELFFGEGSRLTVL.

This clonotype was seen more than once but under ten times. The chain joins TRBV30 to TRBJ2-7; 8 positions agree with TRBD2. Germline V gene sequence: CDR1 GTSNPN, CDR2 SVGIG (reference sequence). J was trimmed by 9 bases and V by 7 bases; bases with no gene match: 14. This CDR3 region has 13 residues. The CDR3 loop reads CASVGLGGDGQYF. The DNA of the CDR3 is TGTGCCTCAGTCGGGCTCGGGGGGGACGGGCAGTACTTC.